The clone carrying this TCR beta chain was detected only once. Its antigen is not known. The source of the sample is a study of cytomegalovirus exposure and HLA in healthy donors. General observations from the study: For most TCR sequences rarity was the rule, although some public TCRs occurred in many donors. Later work found most CMV-associated TCR beta chains apparently HLA-restricted.

Trimming removed 6 bases at V and 3 bases at J, with 12 bases between. This CDR3 spans 15 amino acids. CDR1 is LNHDA and CDR2 is SQIVND in the germline V gene (reference sequence). The PCR used 60 Vbeta and 13 Jbeta primers. Original handling: In a later analysis, roughly 10 million of 75 million to 85 million unique beta chains occurred in at least two donors. The assay was immunoSEQ multiplex PCR, and TCRdb's table has in-frame clones only and misses some. V and J calls and clone size are those listed in that table; D and trimming were worked out from the DNA. This sample has fewer than 200,000 clones, with 68% found just once.

Sequencing used PBMCs. V is TRBV19 and J is TRBJ1-6, with D possibly being TRBD1 (6 bases). The sequence came from a middle-aged man in good health and CMV-seronegative. The CDR3 is CASRSRQDYNSPLHF. The CDR3 coding sequence is TGTGCCAGTAGGAGCCGACAGGACTATAATTCACCCCTCCACTTT.